This entry features one TCR beta chain sequence. Per the original data handling: How many nucleated cells were present was estimated from reference gene primer amplification. Using immunoSEQ multiplex PCR, the repertoire was profiled, and TCRdb retains in-frame clones only, with some absent. The V and J calls and the clone size are those of that table, but D and trimming were determined from the DNA. The table has roughly 200,000 clones, roughly 85% seen once; the top ten hold roughly 3.5%. The CDR3 length is 12 residues. Germline V CDR1 and CDR2: MDHEN, SYDVKM. Trimming removed 4 bases from V and 5 bases from J, with 9 bases in between. The entry originates in a study of blood T cell repertoires in COVID-19. For the study at large: Acute-phase and convalescent COVID-19 samples originated in the United States, Italy and Spain. T cells, B-cell-depleted T cells, or PBMCs provided the cDNA or gDNA that served as material.

The TCR sequence derives from a man in his sixties with acute or convalescent COVID-19. Sequencing used peripheral blood. The chain is built from TRBV28 and TRBJ2-7; weak D call: TRBD2 (5 bases). The CDR3 sequence is CASSYTGNEQYF. The CDR3 DNA follows: TGTGCCAGCAGTTATACGGGGAACGAGCAGTACTTC.